A selection of T cell receptor beta chains follows, all from one sample in a study of neoadjuvant anti-PD-1 for oral cavity cancer. The assay was immunoSEQ multiplex PCR, and TCRdb's table has in-frame clones only and misses some. The profile shows tens of thousands of clones, 65% to 85% of them singletons. The source material was PBMCs, sampled before nivolumab (anti-PD-1) treatment. All receptors come from a person aged 40 to 85 with oral cavity squamous cell carcinoma. The CDR3 runs from the conserved cysteine through the conserved F or W. The D gene is left open where the match is weak. The size entry is marked missing in some rows and otherwise reads once, few, many or a size class.

10,TRBV6-4,-,-,TRBJ2-7,CASRFYEQYF,TGTGCCAGCAGGTTCTACGAGCAGTACTTC
16,TRBV11-3,TRBD1,once,TRBJ2-2,CASSLGGQGFTGELFF,TGTGCCAGCTCCTTGGGGGGACAGGGCTTCACCGGGGAGCTGTTTTTT
15,TRBV27,-,-,TRBJ1-3,CASSSGGGIGNTIYF,TGTGCCAGCAGTTCGGGGGGAGGAATAGGAAACACCATATATTTT
16,TRBV19,TRBD1,once,TRBJ2-1,CASSVQGVKTYNEQFF,TGTGCCAGTAGTGTACAGGGGGTGAAAACCTACAATGAGCAGTTCTTC
14,TRBV10-1,-,-,TRBJ2-3,CASSGSGQTDTQYF,TGCGCCAGCAGTGGGTCAGGACAGACAGATACGCAGTATTTT
13,TRBV6-1,-,-,TRBJ1-5,CASSNRRNQPQHF,TGTGCCAGCAGTAATAGGCGCAATCAGCCCCAGCATTTT
12,TRBV13,TRBD1,-,TRBJ1-1,CASSSGTGKAFF,TGTGCCAGCAGCTCCGGGACAGGGAAGGCTTTCTTT
12,TRBV2,TRBD1,few,TRBJ1-2,CASSFGTGFFTF,TGTGCCAGCAGTTTCGGGACAGGGTTTTTCACCTTC
18,TRBV28,-,-,TRBJ2-7,CASSSGSSEKSRHYEQYF,TGTGCCAGCAGTTCGGGCTCTAGCGAGAAATCCCGTCACTACGAGCAGTACTTC
19,TRBV4-1,TRBD2,-,TRBJ2-1,CASSLLSGTSGSSYNEQFF,TGCGCCAGCAGCCTCCTATCTGGGACTAGCGGGAGCTCCTACAATGAGCAGTTCTTC
15,TRBV7-9,-,-,TRBJ1-1,CASSQGSSMNTEAFF,TGTGCCAGCAGCCAGGGGAGTAGCATGAACACTGAAGCTTTCTTT
14,TRBV4-2,TRBD2,-,TRBJ2-1,CASSLSGGAREQFF,TGTGCCAGCAGCCTTAGCGGGGGGGCAAGGGAGCAGTTCTTC
16,TRBV7-9,-,-,TRBJ2-1,CASRYTDLYSYNEQFF,TGTGCCAGCAGATATACCGACCTCTACTCCTACAATGAGCAGTTCTTC
12,TRBV27,TRBD1,-,TRBJ2-7,CASTIPGQTLYF,TGTGCCAGCACTATTCCGGGACAGACCCTGTACTTC
16,TRBV28,-,-,TRBJ2-4,CASTLRGGAARSIQYF,TGTGCCAGCACCCTAAGGGGGGGCGCAGCCAGGAGCATTCAGTACTTC
14,TRBV4-1,-,medium-sized,TRBJ1-1,CASSHIQGSPEAFF,TGCGCCAGCAGCCATATACAGGGATCTCCTGAAGCTTTCTTT
14,TRBV7-9,-,-,TRBJ2-4,CASSSERSKNIQYF,TGTGCCAGCAGCTCGGAGCGGTCCAAAAACATTCAGTACTTC
15,TRBV7-2,TRBD2,-,TRBJ2-5,CASSSRTRMEETQYF,TGTGCCAGCAGCTCCCGGACTAGGATGGAAGAGACCCAGTACTTC
14,TRBV10-1,TRBD1,-,TRBJ1-1,CASSGGQGKTEAFF,TGCGCCAGCAGTGGGGGACAGGGGAAGACTGAAGCTTTCTTT
13,TRBV27,-,-,TRBJ2-7,CASSLQYRYEQYF,TGTGCCAGCAGTTTACAGTACAGGTACGAGCAGTACTTC
14,TRBV7-9,-,once,TRBJ2-2,CASSLQVPTGELFF,TGTGCCAGCAGCTTACAAGTACCTACGGGGGAGCTGTTTTTT